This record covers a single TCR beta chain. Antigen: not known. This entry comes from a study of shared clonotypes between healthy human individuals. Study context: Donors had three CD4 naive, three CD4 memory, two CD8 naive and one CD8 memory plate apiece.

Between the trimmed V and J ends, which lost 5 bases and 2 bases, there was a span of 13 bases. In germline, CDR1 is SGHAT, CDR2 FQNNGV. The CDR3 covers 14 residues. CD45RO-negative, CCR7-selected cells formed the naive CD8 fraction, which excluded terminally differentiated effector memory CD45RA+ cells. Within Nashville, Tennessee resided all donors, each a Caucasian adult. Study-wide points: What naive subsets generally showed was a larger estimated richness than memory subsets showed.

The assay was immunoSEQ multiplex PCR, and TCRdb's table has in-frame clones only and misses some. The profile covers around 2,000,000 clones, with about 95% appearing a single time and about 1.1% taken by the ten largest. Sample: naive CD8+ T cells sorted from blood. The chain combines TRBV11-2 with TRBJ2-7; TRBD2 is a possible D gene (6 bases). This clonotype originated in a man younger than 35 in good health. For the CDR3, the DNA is TGTGCCAGCAGCAAAGTGGAGGGAACCTACGAGCAGTACTTC. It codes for CASSKVEGTYEQYF.